Listed here is a single TCR beta chain. The antigen is undetermined. This record comes from a study of T cell responses to AZD1222 COVID-19 vaccine. Study-level points and caveats: The donor cohort was predominantly white British with a female majority, and clonal diversity may have been underestimated.

Germline lookup yields CDR1 LGHNA and CDR2 YSLEER. The V gene end was trimmed by 0 bases and the J gene end by 0 bases; junction bases not matched to a gene: 13. The CDR3 contains 20 residues. Repertoires were generated with immunoSEQ multiplex PCR, while TCRdb's copy carries only in-frame clones and drops some. The table records around 140,000 clones, 75% to 95% of them present only once. This TCR was recovered from an adult who received the AZD1222 COVID-19 vaccine. The V call is TRBV4-3, the J call TRBJ1-4, with 7 nucleotides matching TRBD1. The specimen was peripheral blood, collected 28 days after the second AZD1222 dose. CDR3 DNA sequence: TGCGCCAGCAGCCAAGATCGCGGACAGGCCCAAGATGCAACTAATGAAAAACTGTTTTTT. This codes for CASSQDRGQAQDATNEKLFF.